The entry that follows covers one T cell receptor (beta chain) sequence. In this sample, this clone turned up once. It lacks a known antigen. No clone much larger than this one lies a single base away; base qualities are absent. The immunoSEQ Assay, a bias-controlled multiplex PCR, was used to amplify TCRbeta CDR3 regions from genomic DNA. Processing in the source paper ran as follows. The number of nucleated cells in each sample was estimated from the amplification of reference gene primers within the assay. To quantify the absolute abundance of each unique TCRbeta CDR3 rearrangement, sequence reads were collapsed and filtered. For each sample, productive Simpson clonality was calculated by taking the square root of Simpson's diversity index across productive rearrangements. TCRdb retrieved this table from immuneACCESS and kept in-frame rearrangements only. Not all clones are present; in checked studies, unresolved V genes account for under half, and no reason is known for the remainder. V and J calls and clone size are those listed in that table; D and trimming were worked out from the DNA. Across this sample there are under 200,000 clones, with roughly 80% seen only once. The ten largest clones add up to 11% to 15% of the sample.

The sample belongs to a study of blood T cell repertoires in COVID-19 (dated by TCRdb to about 2020). A note on the overall study: Collaborator samples came from the United States, Italy and Spain and covered acute and convalescent phases of COVID-19. The prospective study material was composed of cDNA or gDNA derived from T cells, B-cell-depleted T cells, or PBMCs. The dataset comprised deeply sampled blood TCRbeta repertoires from subjects exposed to, actively infected with, or recovered from COVID-19. The repertoires were released in a freely available public database meant as a resource for research on the immune response to SARS-CoV-2. The samples were drawn from the first 160 participants of the ongoing ImmuneRACE study and from 1,254 subjects provided by 6 global collaborators. The sample metadata nearly always contained a de-identified subject ID, COVID-19 status, age in years and sex. HLA class I and class II types, where available, came from metadata supplied by the sample provider rather than from assay-based typing. General conclusions and limits of the study: The amount of clinical and demographic metadata varied by source and participant and was provided uncurated.

Each collaborating institution followed its own protocols to collect whole blood in K2EDTA tubes. For TCRbeta analysis, collaborator samples were shipped as frozen whole blood, as isolated PBMCs, or as DNA extracted from either sample type. This receptor was obtained from a young man with active or convalescent COVID-19. Material for sequencing was peripheral blood.

The CDR3 sequence is CASSYSTGFNSPLHF. The DNA is TGTGCCAGCAGTTACTCGACAGGGTTTAATTCACCCCTCCACTTT. This sequence uses TRBV6-6 and TRBJ1-6, with 7 bases in between that match TRBD1. According to the germline V gene (reference sequence), CDR1 reads MNHNY and CDR2 reads SVGAGI. Including the terminal cysteine and phenylalanine, the CDR3 comprises 15 residues. The DNA shown is the 45-base CDR3, in frame from base 1. Compared with germline, V lacks 0 bases and J lacks 6 bases; bases without a gene match: 2.